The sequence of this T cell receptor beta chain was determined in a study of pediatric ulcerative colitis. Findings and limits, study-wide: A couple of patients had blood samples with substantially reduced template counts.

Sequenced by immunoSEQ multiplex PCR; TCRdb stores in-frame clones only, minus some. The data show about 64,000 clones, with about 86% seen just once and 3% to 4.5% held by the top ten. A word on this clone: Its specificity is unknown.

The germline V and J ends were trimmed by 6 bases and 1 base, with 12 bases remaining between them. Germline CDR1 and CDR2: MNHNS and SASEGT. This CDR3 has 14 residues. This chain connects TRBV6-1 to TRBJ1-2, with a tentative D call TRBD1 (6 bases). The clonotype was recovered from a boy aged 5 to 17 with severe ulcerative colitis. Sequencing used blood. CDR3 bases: TGTGCCAGCAGGGACAGCGAGGGTAACTATGGCTACACCTTC. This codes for CASRDSEGNYGYTF.